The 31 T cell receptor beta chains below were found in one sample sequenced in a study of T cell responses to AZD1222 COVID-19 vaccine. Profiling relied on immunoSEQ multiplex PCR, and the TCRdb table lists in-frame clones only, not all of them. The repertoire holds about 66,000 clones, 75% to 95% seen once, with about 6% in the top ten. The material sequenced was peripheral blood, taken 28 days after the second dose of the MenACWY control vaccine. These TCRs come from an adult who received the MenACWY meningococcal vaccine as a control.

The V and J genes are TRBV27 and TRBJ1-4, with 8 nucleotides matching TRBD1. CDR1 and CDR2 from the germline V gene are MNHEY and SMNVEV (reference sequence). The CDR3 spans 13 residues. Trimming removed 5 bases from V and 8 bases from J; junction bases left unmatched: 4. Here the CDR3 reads CASSARQGEKLFF. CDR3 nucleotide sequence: TGTGCCAGCAGTGCGAGACAGGGGGAAAAACTGTTTTTT. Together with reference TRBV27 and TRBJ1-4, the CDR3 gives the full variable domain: EAQVTQNPRYLITVTGKKLTVTCSQNMNHEYMSWYRQDPGLGLRQIYYSMNVEVTDKGDVPEGYKVSRKEKRNFPLILESPSPNQTSLYFCASSARQGEKLFFGSGTQLSVL.

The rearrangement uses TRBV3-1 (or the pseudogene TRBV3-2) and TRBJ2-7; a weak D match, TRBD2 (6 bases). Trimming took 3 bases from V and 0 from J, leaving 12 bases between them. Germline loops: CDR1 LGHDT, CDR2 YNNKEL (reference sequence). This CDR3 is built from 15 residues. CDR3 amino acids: CASSHDGGNSYEQYF. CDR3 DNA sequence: TGTGCCAGCAGCCACGATGGGGGGAACTCCTACGAGCAGTACTTC.

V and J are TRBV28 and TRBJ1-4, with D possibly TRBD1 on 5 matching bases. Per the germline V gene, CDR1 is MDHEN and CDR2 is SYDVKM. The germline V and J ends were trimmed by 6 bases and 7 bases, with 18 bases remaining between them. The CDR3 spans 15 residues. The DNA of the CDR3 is TGTGCCAGCAGCAGACCAGGGTCTGCTTCTGAAAAACTGTTTTTT. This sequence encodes CASSRPGSASEKLFF.

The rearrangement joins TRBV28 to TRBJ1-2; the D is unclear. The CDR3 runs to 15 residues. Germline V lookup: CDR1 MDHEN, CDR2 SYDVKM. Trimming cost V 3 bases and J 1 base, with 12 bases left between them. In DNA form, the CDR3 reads TGTGCCAGCAGTTTTGAGGGTTTCAATAACTATGGCTACACCTTC. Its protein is CASSFEGFNNYGYTF.

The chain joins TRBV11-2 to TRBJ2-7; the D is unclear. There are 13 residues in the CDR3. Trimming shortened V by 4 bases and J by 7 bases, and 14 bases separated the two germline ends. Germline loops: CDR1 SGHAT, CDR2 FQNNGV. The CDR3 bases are TGTGCCAGCAGCTCAAGAGGTCCATCGGAGCAGTACTTC. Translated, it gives CASSSRGPSEQYF.

The DNA for the CDR3 is TGTGCCAGCAGTTTGCCCCAGGGCGCTCAGCCCCAGCATTTT. Amino acids: CASSLPQGAQPQHF. The chain combines TRBV28 with TRBJ1-5, with a possible D match to TRBD1 (5 bases). Per the germline V gene, CDR1 is MDHEN and CDR2 is SYDVKM. The CDR3 length is 14 residues. Trimming pared 3 bases from V and 6 bases from J, leaving 12 bases between.

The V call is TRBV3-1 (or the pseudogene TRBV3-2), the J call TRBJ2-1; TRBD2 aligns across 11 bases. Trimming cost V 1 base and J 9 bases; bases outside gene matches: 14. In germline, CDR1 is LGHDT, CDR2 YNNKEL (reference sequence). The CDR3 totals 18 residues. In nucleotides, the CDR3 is TGTGCCAGCAGCCAAGGAGATTGGGCTAGCGGGAGGTGGGGTGAGCAGTTCTTC. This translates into CASSQGDWASGRWGEQFF.

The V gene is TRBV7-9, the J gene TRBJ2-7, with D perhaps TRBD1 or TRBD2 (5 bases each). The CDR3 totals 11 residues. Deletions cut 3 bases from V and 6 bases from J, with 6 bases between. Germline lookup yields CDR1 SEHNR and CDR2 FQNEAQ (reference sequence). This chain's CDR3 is CASSLGVEQYF. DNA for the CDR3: TGTGCCAGCAGCTTGGGGGTCGAGCAGTACTTC.

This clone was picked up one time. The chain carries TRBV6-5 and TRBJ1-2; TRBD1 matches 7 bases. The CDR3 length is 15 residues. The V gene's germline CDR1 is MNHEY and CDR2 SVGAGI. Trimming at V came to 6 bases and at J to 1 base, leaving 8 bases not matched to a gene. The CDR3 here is CASRSGTEDNYGYTF. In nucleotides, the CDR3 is TGTGCCAGCAGGTCCGGGACAGAAGATAACTATGGCTACACCTTC.

CDR3 residues: CASSPSSGNTIYF. CDR3 nucleotides: TGTGCCAGCAGTCCTTCGTCTGGAAACACCATATATTTT. The genes are TRBV2 and TRBJ1-3; no reliable D call. The V and J ends lost 5 bases and 1 base respectively, with 6 bases between them. The CDR3 contains 13 residues. Per germline, CDR1 SNHLY and CDR2 FYNNEI. Complete variable domain (other parts from reference TRBV2 and TRBJ1-3): EPEVTQTPSHQVTQMGQEVILRCVPISNHLYFYWYRQILGQKVEFLVSFYNNEISEKSEIFDDQFSVERPDGSNFTLKIRSTKLEDSAMYFCASSPSSGNTIYFGEGSWLTVV.

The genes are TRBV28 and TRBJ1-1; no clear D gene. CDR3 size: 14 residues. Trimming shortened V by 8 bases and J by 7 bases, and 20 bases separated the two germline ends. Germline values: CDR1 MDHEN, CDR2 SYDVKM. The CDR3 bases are TGTGCCAGCGGCCGACCCGCCACGATTTTTGAAGCTTTCTTT. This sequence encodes CASGRPATIFEAFF.

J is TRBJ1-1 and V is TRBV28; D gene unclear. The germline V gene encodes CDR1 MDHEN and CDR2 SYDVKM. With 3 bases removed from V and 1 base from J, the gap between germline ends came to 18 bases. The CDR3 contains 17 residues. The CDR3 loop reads CASSLGSPGMTNTEAFF. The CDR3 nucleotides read TGTGCCAGCAGTTTGGGCAGTCCGGGAATGACGAACACTGAAGCTTTCTTT. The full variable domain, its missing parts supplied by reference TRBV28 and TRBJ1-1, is DVKVTQSSRYLVKRTGEKVFLECVQDMDHENMFWYRQDPGLGLRLIYFSYDVKMKEKGDIPEGYSVSREKKERFSLILESASTNQTSMYLCASSLGSPGMTNTEAFFGQGTRLTVV.

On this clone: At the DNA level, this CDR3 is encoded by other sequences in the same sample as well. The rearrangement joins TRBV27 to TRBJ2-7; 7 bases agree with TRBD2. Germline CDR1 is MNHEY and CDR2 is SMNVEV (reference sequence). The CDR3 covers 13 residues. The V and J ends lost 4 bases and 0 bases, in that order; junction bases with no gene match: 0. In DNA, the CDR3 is TGTGCCAGCAGTTGGGGGGGCTCCTACGAGCAGTACTTC. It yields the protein CASSWGGSYEQYF.

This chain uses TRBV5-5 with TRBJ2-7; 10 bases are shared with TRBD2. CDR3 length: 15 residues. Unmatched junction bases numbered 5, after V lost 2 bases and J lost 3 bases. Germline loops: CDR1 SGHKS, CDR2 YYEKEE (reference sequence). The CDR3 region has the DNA TGTGCCAGCAGCTTTTTGGGACTAGCGATCTACGAGCAGTACTTC. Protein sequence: CASSFLGLAIYEQYF.

The CDR3 coding sequence is TGTGCCTGGGGCCACCGGACTAGCGGGATCGGAGAGCAGTACTTC. This encodes CAWGHRTSGIGEQYF. The V gene is TRBV30, the J gene TRBJ2-7, with TRBD2 identical over 12 bases. The CDR3 is made up of 15 amino acids. From germline, CDR1 is GTSNPN and CDR2 SVGIG (reference sequence). V lost 5 bases, J lost 7 bases, and 12 bases stayed unmatched.

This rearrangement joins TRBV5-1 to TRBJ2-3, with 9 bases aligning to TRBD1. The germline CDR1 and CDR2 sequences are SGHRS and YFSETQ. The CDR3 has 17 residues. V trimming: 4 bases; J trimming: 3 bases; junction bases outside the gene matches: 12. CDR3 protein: CASSLGSRDRATDTQYF. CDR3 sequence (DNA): TGCGCCAGCAGCCTTGGAAGCCGGGACAGGGCTACAGATACGCAGTATTTT.

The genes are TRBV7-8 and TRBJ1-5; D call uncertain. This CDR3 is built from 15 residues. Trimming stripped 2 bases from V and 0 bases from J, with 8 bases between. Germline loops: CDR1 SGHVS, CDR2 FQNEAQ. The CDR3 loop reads CASSLYQRSNQPQHF. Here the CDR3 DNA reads TGTGCCAGCAGCTTATATCAGCGTAGCAATCAGCCCCAGCATTTT.

The CDR3 region is CASSTRDIRTEAFF. CDR3 nucleotide sequence: TGTGCCAGCAGCACACGGGACATCCGGACTGAAGCTTTCTTT. The V gene is TRBV5-8, the J gene TRBJ1-1, with D possibly matching TRBD1 (6 bases). Germline V gene sequence: CDR1 SGHTS, CDR2 YDEGEE. V was shortened by 4 bases and J by 5 bases, with 15 bases between the two germline ends. The CDR3 runs 14 residues.

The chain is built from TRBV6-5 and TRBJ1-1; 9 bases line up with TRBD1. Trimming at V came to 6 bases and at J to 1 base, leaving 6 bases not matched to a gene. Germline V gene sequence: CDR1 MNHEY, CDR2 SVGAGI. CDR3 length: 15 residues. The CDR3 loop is CASSQGTGTNTEAFF. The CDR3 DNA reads TGTGCCAGCAGCCAAGGGACAGGGACGAACACTGAAGCTTTCTTT.

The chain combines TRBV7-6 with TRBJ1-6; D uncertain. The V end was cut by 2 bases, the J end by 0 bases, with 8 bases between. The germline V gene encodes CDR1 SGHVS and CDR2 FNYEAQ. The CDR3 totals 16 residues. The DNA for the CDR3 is TGTGCCAGCAGCTTAACGCACAGCTCCTATAATTCACCCCTCCACTTT. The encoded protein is CASSLTHSSYNSPLHF.

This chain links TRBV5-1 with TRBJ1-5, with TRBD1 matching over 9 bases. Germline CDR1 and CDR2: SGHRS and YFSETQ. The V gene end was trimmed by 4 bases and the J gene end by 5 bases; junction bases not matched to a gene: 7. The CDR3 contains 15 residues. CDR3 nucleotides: TGCGCCAGCAGCCCCGGGACAGGGCTTTATCAGCCCCAGCATTTT. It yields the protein CASSPGTGLYQPQHF.

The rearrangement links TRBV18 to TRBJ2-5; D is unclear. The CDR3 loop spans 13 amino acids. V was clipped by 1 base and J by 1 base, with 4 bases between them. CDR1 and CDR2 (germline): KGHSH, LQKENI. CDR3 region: CASSPRVQETQYF. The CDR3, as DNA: TGTGCCAGCTCACCACGGGTCCAAGAGACCCAGTACTTC.

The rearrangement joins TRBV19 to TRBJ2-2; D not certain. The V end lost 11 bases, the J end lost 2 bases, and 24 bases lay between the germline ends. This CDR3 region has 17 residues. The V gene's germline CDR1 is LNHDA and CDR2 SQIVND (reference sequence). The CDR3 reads CAPRFLEFYSNTGELFF. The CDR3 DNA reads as TGTGCCCCCCGCTTTCTAGAGTTCTACTCAAACACCGGGGAGCTGTTTTTT.

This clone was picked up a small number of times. The CDR3 DNA reads TGTGCCAGCAGCCCAGTCCCGGGGGGGGAAGCTTTCTTT. Amino acids: CASSPVPGGEAFF. The J gene is TRBJ1-1, the V gene TRBV7-8, with D possibly being TRBD1 (5 bases). The V gene lost 5 bases and the J gene lost 8 bases, with 15 bases spanning the gap. The V gene's germline CDR1 is SGHVS and CDR2 FQNEAQ. This CDR3 has 13 amino acids.

The CDR3 region is CASSQAKSGLYNYEQYF. The CDR3 region has the DNA TGTGCCAGCAGCCAAGCAAAGTCGGGACTATATAACTACGAGCAGTACTTC. The chain employs TRBV14 and TRBJ2-7; 7 bases align to TRBD2. V lost 1 base, J lost 3 bases, and 12 bases stayed unmatched. The CDR3 contains 17 residues. CDR1 and CDR2 from the germline V gene are SGHDN and FVKESK.

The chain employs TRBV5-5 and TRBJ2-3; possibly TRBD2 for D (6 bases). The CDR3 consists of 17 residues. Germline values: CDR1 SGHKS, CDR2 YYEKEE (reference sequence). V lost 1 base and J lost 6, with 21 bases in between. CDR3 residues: CASSLPESGGELDTQYF. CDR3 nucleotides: TGTGCCAGCAGCTTGCCGGAGAGCGGCGGGGAGTTGGATACGCAGTATTTT.

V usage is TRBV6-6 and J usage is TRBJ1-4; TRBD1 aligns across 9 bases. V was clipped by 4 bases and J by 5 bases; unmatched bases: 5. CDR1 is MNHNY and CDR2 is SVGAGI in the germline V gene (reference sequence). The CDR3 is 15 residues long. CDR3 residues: CASSSMTGGNEKLFF. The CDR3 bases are TGTGCCAGCAGTTCGATGACAGGGGGGAATGAAAAACTGTTTTTT.

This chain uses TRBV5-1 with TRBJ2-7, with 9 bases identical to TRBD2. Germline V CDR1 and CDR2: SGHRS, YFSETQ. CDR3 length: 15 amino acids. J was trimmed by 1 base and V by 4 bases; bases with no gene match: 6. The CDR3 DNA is TGCGCCAGCAGCGGATTAGCGGGAGCTTCCTACGAGCAGTACTTC. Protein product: CASSGLAGASYEQYF.

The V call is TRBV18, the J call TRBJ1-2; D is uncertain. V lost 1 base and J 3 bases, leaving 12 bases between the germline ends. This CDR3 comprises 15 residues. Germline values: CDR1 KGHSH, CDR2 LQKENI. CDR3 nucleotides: TGTGCCAGCTCACCACTGGAGGATGCGCACTATGGCTACACCTTC. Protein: CASSPLEDAHYGYTF.

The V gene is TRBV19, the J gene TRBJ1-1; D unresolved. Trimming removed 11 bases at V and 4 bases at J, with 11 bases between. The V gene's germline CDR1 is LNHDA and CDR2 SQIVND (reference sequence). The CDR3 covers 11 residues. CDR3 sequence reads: CALWGGTEAFF. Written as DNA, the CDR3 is TGTGCCCTTTGGGGAGGCACTGAAGCTTTCTTT. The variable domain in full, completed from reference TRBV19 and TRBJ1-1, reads DGGITQSPKYLFRKEGQNVTLSCEQNLNHDAMYWYRQDPGQGLRLIYYSQIVNDFQKGDIAEGYSVSREKKESFPLTVTSAQKNPTAFYLCALWGGTEAFFGQGTRLTVV.

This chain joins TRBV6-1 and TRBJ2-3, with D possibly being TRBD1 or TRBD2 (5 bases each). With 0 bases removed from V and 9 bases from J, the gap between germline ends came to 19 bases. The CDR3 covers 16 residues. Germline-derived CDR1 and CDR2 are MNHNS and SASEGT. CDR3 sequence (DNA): TGTGCCAGCAGTGAAGCGGCTAGCAAGGGGATCGGGACGCAGTATTTT. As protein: CASSEAASKGIGTQYF.